The rows below give T cell receptor beta chains drawn from one sample of a study of CD8 T cells in ankylosing spondylitis. One entry per CDR3 protein results from TCRdb running MiXCR on the 5' RACE reads. The data hold fewer than 400,000 distinct CDR3 sequences, with approximately 8.2% observed a single time. The sequenced sample was blood, either unsorted or a sorted T cell fraction (not recorded which). Receptor source: a male donor with ankylosing spondylitis. CDR3s include the opening cysteine and the closing phenylalanine or tryptophan. Each record gives: D gene, V gene, clone size, J gene, CDR3 DNA, CDR3 protein. D genes are given only for firm matches. Clone size is not always given. Where it is, it says once, few, many or a class for expanded clones.

D gene: .
V gene: TRBV28
clone size: many
J gene: TRBJ2-1
CDR3 DNA: TGTGCCAGCAGTTTATTGGGGAATGAGCAGTTCTTC
CDR3 protein: CASSLLGNEQFF

D gene: .
V gene: TRBV10-3
clone size: .
J gene: TRBJ2-2
CDR3 DNA: TGTGCCATCAGTGGTCAGGGCGGCCGGACCGGGGAGCTGTTTTTT
CDR3 protein: CAISGQGGRTGELFF

D gene: TRBD2
V gene: TRBV7-2
clone size: .
J gene: TRBJ2-7
CDR3 DNA: TGTGCCAGCAGAGACTGGACTAGCGGGAGTTACGAGCAGTACTTC
CDR3 protein: CASRDWTSGSYEQYF

D gene: TRBD1
V gene: TRBV6-1
clone size: few
J gene: TRBJ2-7
CDR3 DNA: TGTGCCAGCACCCGAGGAGGGGGGACAGGGGGTGCGACCTACGAGCAGTACTTC
CDR3 protein: CASTRGGGTGGATYEQYF

D gene: .
V gene: TRBV9
clone size: few
J gene: TRBJ2-3
CDR3 DNA: TGTGCCAGCAGCGTAGGTACCGTGGCCCCGAGGGATACGCAGTATTTT
CDR3 protein: CASSVGTVAPRDTQYF

D gene: .
V gene: TRBV5-1
clone size: few
J gene: TRBJ2-2
CDR3 DNA: TGCGCCAGCAGCTTACGACAGAATCGCCGAGCCGGGGAGCTGTTTTTT
CDR3 protein: CASSLRQNRRAGELFF

D gene: TRBD2
V gene: TRBV4-3
clone size: few
J gene: TRBJ2-1
CDR3 DNA: TGCGCCAGCAGCCAAGATGTGGCTAGCGGGAGGAATGAGCAGTTCTTC
CDR3 protein: CASSQDVASGRNEQFF

D gene: TRBD2
V gene: TRBV5-1
clone size: .
J gene: TRBJ2-3
CDR3 DNA: TGCGCCAGCAGCCGGGTCGGGGGGTACACAGATACGCAGTATTTT
CDR3 protein: CASSRVGGYTDTQYF

D gene: TRBD2
V gene: TRBV29-1
clone size: .
J gene: TRBJ2-5
CDR3 DNA: TGCAGCGTTCCCCCTCGTTGGGCAGGGCTCGGCGGGAGTGAGACCCAGTACTTC
CDR3 protein: CSVPPRWAGLGGSETQYF

D gene: .
V gene: TRBV27
clone size: .
J gene: TRBJ2-6
CDR3 DNA: TGTGCCAGCAGTCCGATCGAGTTCTCTGGGGCCAACGTCCTGACTTTC
CDR3 protein: CASSPIEFSGANVLTF

D gene: TRBD2
V gene: TRBV7-3
clone size: few
J gene: TRBJ2-2
CDR3 DNA: TGTGCCAGCAGCCCTAGCGGAGGCAACACCGGGGAGCTGTTTTTT
CDR3 protein: CASSPSGGNTGELFF

D gene: TRBD2
V gene: TRBV6-5
clone size: .
J gene: TRBJ2-1
CDR3 DNA: TGTGCCAGCAGTTACTTATCCGGGAGGGCTTTGAGCTCCTACAATGAGCAGTTCTTC
CDR3 protein: CASSYLSGRALSSYNEQFF

D gene: .
V gene: TRBV11-3
clone size: few
J gene: TRBJ2-1
CDR3 DNA: TGTGCCAGCAGCCGCGACAGCCAACTCTACAATGAGCAGTTCTTC
CDR3 protein: CASSRDSQLYNEQFF

D gene: TRBD1
V gene: TRBV27
clone size: .
J gene: TRBJ2-1
CDR3 DNA: TGTGCCACCCTCCGGACAGGGGGCCTCAATGAGCAGTTCTTC
CDR3 protein: CATLRTGGLNEQFF

D gene: TRBD2
V gene: TRBV5-1
clone size: many
J gene: TRBJ2-7
CDR3 DNA: TGCGCCAGCAGCTTGGTGGTACTAGCGGGAGTGGGCCCCTACGAGCAGTACTTC
CDR3 protein: CASSLVVLAGVGPYEQYF

D gene: TRBD2
V gene: TRBV6-2/TRBV6-3
clone size: .
J gene: TRBJ2-1
CDR3 DNA: TGTGCCAGCAGTTACTCGAGGCTAGCGGGAGGGCCGACGGTAGGGCAGTTCTTC
CDR3 protein: CASSYSRLAGGPTVGQFF

D gene: TRBD2
V gene: TRBV20-1
clone size: many
J gene: TRBJ2-3
CDR3 DNA: TGCAGTGCTAGACTAGCGGGAGGTACTGCAGATACGCAGTATTTT
CDR3 protein: CSARLAGGTADTQYF

D gene: .
V gene: TRBV21-1
clone size: .
J gene: TRBJ2-1
CDR3 DNA: TGTGCCAGCAGCAAGAAAGACGGGACTAGCGAAGGGTACAATGAGCAGTTCTTC
CDR3 protein: CASSKKDGTSEGYNEQFF

D gene: TRBD2
V gene: TRBV5-1
clone size: few
J gene: TRBJ2-2
CDR3 DNA: TGCGCCAGCAGCTTAGGACTAGCGGGAGTTACCGGGGAGCTGTTTTTT
CDR3 protein: CASSLGLAGVTGELFF

D gene: .
V gene: TRBV10-3
clone size: many
J gene: TRBJ1-5
CDR3 DNA: TGTGCCATCACGTCTGGAAATCAGCCCCAGCATTTT
CDR3 protein: CAITSGNQPQHF

D gene: .
V gene: TRBV20-1
clone size: few
J gene: TRBJ2-3
CDR3 DNA: TGCAGTGCCCGACCGGCGCAGTTCGCAGATACGCAGTATTTT
CDR3 protein: CSARPAQFADTQYF

D gene: .
V gene: TRBV5-1
clone size: few
J gene: TRBJ1-4
CDR3 DNA: TGCGCCAGCATTTCGGCCCCGGGTGAAAAACTGTTTTTT
CDR3 protein: CASISAPGEKLFF

D gene: .
V gene: TRBV5-1
clone size: many
J gene: TRBJ1-1
CDR3 DNA: TGCGCCAGCAGCGGGGGAGGGATGAACACTGAAGCTTTCTTT
CDR3 protein: CASSGGGMNTEAFF

D gene: .
V gene: TRBV5-1
clone size: .
J gene: TRBJ2-1
CDR3 DNA: TGCGCCAGCAGCATCCAGGGCGGCGACCACAATGAGCAGTTCTTC
CDR3 protein: CASSIQGGDHNEQFF